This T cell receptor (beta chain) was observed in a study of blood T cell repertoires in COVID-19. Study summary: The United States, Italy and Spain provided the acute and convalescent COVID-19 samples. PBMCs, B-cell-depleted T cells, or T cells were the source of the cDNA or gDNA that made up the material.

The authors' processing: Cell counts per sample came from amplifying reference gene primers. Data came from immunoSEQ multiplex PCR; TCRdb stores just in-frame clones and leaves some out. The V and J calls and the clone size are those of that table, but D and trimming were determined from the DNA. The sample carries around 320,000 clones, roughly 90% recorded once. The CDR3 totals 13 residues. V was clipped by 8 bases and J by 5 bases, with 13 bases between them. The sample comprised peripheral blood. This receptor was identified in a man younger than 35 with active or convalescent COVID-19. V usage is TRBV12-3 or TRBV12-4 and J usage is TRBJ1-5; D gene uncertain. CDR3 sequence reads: CASGLMRHQPQHF. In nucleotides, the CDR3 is TGTGCCAGCGGATTGATGAGGCATCAGCCCCAGCATTTT.